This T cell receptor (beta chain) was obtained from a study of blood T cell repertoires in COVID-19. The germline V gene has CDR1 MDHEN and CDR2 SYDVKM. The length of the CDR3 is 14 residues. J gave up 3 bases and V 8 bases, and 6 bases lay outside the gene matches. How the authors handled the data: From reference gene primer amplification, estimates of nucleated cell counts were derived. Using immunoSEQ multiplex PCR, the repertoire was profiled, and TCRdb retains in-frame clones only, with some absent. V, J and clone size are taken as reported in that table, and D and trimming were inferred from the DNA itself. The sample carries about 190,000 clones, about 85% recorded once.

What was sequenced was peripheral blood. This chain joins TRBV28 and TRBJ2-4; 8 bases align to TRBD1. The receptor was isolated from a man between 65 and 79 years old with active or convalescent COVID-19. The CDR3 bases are TGTGCCAGCTCACCGGACAGGGACAAAAACATTCAGTACTTC. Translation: CASSPDRDKNIQYF.